This is a list of T cell receptor beta chains from one sample in a study of blood T cell repertoires in COVID-19. Measured with immunoSEQ multiplex PCR; TCRdb has only the in-frame clones, and not every one. Here the sample spans 150,000 to 200,000 clones, roughly nine tenths being singletons. Specimen: peripheral blood. The receptors derive from a man in his fifties or sixties with acute or convalescent COVID-19. Both conserved end residues are part of each CDR3. A D gene is named only where the DNA matches it firmly. Only some rows state a clone size, as once, few, many or a class for expanded clones.

abundance	d_gene	v_gene	j_gene	CDR3nt	CDR3aa
-	-	TRBV15	TRBJ2-5	TGTGCCACCAGCAGAGATCCCGGACAGCAAGAGACCCAGTACTTC	CATSRDPGQQETQYF
-	-	TRBV9	TRBJ1-2	TGTGCCAGCAGCGTATTCCCCCTCGACAGTTCTAACTATGGCTACACCTTC	CASSVFPLDSSNYGYTF
-	-	TRBV7-2	TRBJ2-5	TGTGCCAGCAGCTTAGGCCCAACTGGGACCCAGTACTTC	CASSLGPTGTQYF
once	TRBD1	TRBV18	TRBJ1-1	TGTGCCAGCTCACCTTCGTTAGGGGGCATGAACACTGAAGCTTTCTTT	CASSPSLGGMNTEAFF
few	TRBD2	TRBV10-1	TRBJ2-2	TGCGCCAGCAGCGGACTAGCGGGAGAGTACACCGGGGAGCTGTTTTTT	CASSGLAGEYTGELFF
-	TRBD1	TRBV2	TRBJ1-6	TGTGCCGGGACAGGGGATAATTCACCCCTCCACTTT	CAGTGDNSPLHF
-	TRBD2	TRBV5-1	TRBJ2-1	TGCGCCAGCAGCTTGGGACTAGCGGGGGGCCCGGATGAGCAGTTCTTC	CASSLGLAGGPDEQFF
-	TRBD1	TRBV6-5	TRBJ1-1	TGTGCCAGCAGTCCCCTAACTGATTGGACAGGGGAAGCTTTCTTT	CASSPLTDWTGEAFF
-	TRBD1	TRBV30	TRBJ1-2	TGTGCCTGGAGCCGACGACAGGGTGCGTTGGGGGGCTACACCTTC	CAWSRRQGALGGYTF
-	-	TRBV27	TRBJ2-7	TGTGCCAGCACGATAAGAACAGGACCTTACGAGCAGTACTTC	CASTIRTGPYEQYF
-	TRBD1	TRBV6-5	TRBJ2-7	TGTGCCAGCAGTCGTCTGACAGGGTACGAGCAGTACTTC	CASSRLTGYEQYF
-	-	TRBV9	TRBJ2-7	TGTGCCAGCAGCGTAGCTGAACGACTTGAGCAGTACTTC	CASSVAERLEQYF
-	-	TRBV14	TRBJ2-1	TGTGCACCAAACCAGGGCCACCCGGGCTACAATGAGCAGTTCTTC	CAPNQGHPGYNEQFF
few	TRBD1	TRBV30	TRBJ1-2	TGTGCCGCAGGGGGGGGCTACACCTTC	CAAGGGYTF
-	TRBD1	TRBV20-1	TRBJ1-2	TGCAGTGCTCCCAGACAGGGAAGGTACACCTTC	CSAPRQGRYTF
-	-	TRBV12-3/TRBV12-4	TRBJ2-7	TGTGCCAGCAGTTTAGCAAGGAGGGAGCAGTACTTC	CASSLARREQYF
once	-	TRBV10-3	TRBJ1-3	TGTGCCATCAGCGATACAGACCTCTCTGGAAACACCATATATTTT	CAISDTDLSGNTIYF
-	-	TRBV27	TRBJ2-7	TGTGCCAGCAGTTTTGGGGGGAGGGAGCAGTACTTC	CASSFGGREQYF
-	TRBD1	TRBV7-9	TRBJ2-5	TGTGCCAGCAGGGGGACAGCTACTCAAGAGACCCAGTACTTC	CASRGTATQETQYF
-	-	TRBV19	TRBJ2-4	TGTGCCAGTAGTATGGCCCCCGGCAGGGCTTCCAAAAACATTCAGTACTTC	CASSMAPGRASKNIQYF
-	TRBD1	TRBV18	TRBJ1-2	TGTGCCAGCTCACGAAGTAGACAGGGCAACGATGGCTACACCTTC	CASSRSRQGNDGYTF
few	TRBD1	TRBV30	TRBJ1-6	TGTGCCTGGAGTGTAGGTACAGGGGAGGATAATTCACCCCTCCACTTT	CAWSVGTGEDNSPLHF
-	-	TRBV10-3	TRBJ2-5	TGTGCCATCAGTGAGTCGGGCAGGCAAGAGACCCAGTACTTC	CAISESGRQETQYF
once	TRBD2	TRBV27	TRBJ2-1	TGTGCCAGCAGTTCTATCCAGCGGGAGGGCCATGAGCAGTTCTTC	CASSSIQREGHEQFF
-	-	TRBV5-1	TRBJ1-2	TGCGCCAGCAGCTTGTATGAGCGGCCAGGAGGCTACACCTTC	CASSLYERPGGYTF
few	-	TRBV24-1	TRBJ2-1	TGTGCCACCAGTGAAGCCTCCGGGACTCCTACCTACAATGAGCAGTTCTTC	CATSEASGTPTYNEQFF
-	-	TRBV2	TRBJ1-3	TGTGCCAGCAGTGAAGTTTCAGGTGGAAACACCATATATTTT	CASSEVSGGNTIYF
-	TRBD2	TRBV18	TRBJ2-2	TGTGCCAGCTCACCACCGCTAGCGGAGAACACCGGGGAGCTGTTTTTT	CASSPPLAENTGELFF
-	TRBD1	TRBV5-1	TRBJ1-1	TGCGCCAGCAGCCAGGGGGTCACTGAAGCTTTCTTT	CASSQGVTEAFF
-	-	TRBV10-3	TRBJ1-2	TGTGCCATCAGTGAGTCGGGGGGTAATAGCTATGGCTACACCTTC	CAISESGGNSYGYTF
once	-	TRBV30	TRBJ1-1	TGTGCCTGGAGTGTTAGCACTGAAGCTTTCTTT	CAWSVSTEAFF
-	TRBD2	TRBV30	TRBJ2-1	TGTGCCTGGACCGGCGGGGGGGATGAGCAGTTCTTC	CAWTGGGDEQFF
-	-	TRBV6-4	TRBJ1-5	TGTGCCAGCAGTATTCAGAGCAATCAGCCCCAGCATTTT	CASSIQSNQPQHF
-	TRBD1	TRBV18	TRBJ1-5	TGTGCCAGCTCAAGGACAGGGGACAATCAGCCCCAGCATTTT	CASSRTGDNQPQHF